This T cell receptor beta chain comes out of a study of blood T cells in healthy people across ages. Per sample, extraction of total RNA gave at least 5.5 micrograms in every case. Together with a sample-barcoded 5' primer, a J-beta primer mix was included in a second PCR lasting about 6 to 11 cycles. TCRdb recomputed calls from the 5' RACE reads with MiXCR, one row per CDR3 protein. The repertoire holds some 930,000 distinct CDR3 sequences, 25% to 35% seen once, with roughly a tenth in the top ten. From germline, CDR1 is LNHDA and CDR2 SQIVND (reference sequence). The germline V and J ends were trimmed by 3 bases and 6 bases, with 11 bases remaining between them. The CDR3 is 13 amino acids. These data were likewise used in another study, on T cells of mothers and their children. Per that paper: During the second PCR, the M1S primer introduced sample barcodes along with 2-4 random nucleotides.

The source is a woman between 40 and 50 years old in good health. The V and J genes are TRBV19 and TRBJ1-1; no clear D. Sample: blood. The CDR3 sequence: CASSIIHGAEAFF. CDR3 sequence (DNA): TGTGCCAGTAGTATTATACATGGGGCTGAAGCTTTCTTT.